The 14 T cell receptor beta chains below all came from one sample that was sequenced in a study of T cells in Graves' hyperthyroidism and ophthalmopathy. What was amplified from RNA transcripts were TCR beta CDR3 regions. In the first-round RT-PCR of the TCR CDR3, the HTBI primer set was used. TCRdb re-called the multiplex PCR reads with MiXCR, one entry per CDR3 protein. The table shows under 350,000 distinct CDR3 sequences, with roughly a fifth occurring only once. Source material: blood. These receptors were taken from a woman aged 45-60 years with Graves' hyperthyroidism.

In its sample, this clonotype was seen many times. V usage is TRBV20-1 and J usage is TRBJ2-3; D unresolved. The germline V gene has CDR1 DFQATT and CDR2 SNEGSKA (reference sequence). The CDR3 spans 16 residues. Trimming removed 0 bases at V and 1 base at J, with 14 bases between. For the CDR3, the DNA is TGCAGTGCTAGAGAGTATGAGGTCCTTGGCACAGATACGCAGTATTTT. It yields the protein CSAREYEVLGTDTQYF.

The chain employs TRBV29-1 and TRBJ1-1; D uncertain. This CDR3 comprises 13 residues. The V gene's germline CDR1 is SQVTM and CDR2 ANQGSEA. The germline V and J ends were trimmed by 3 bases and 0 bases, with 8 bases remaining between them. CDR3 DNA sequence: TGCAGCGTTGACACGGAATTGAACACTGAAGCTTTCTTT. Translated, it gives CSVDTELNTEAFF. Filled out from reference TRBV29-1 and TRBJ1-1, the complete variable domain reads SAVISQKPSRDICQRGTSLTIQCQVDSQVTMMFWYRQQPGQSLTLIATANQGSEATYESGFVIDKFPISRPNLTFSTLTVSNMSPEDSSIYLCSVDTELNTEAFFGQGTRLTVV.

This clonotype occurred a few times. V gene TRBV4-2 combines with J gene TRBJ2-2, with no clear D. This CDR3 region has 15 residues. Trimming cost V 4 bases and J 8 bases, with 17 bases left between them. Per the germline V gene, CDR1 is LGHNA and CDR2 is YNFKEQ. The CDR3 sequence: CASSPLGFAAGELFF. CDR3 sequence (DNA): TGTGCCAGCAGCCCCCTGGGTTTCGCGGCTGGGGAGCTGTTTTTT.

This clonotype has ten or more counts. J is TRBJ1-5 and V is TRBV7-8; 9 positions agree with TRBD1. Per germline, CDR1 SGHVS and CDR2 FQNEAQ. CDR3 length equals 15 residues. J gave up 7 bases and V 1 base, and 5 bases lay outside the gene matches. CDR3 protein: CASSLGGTGTQPQHF. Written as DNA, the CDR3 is TGTGCCAGCAGCTTAGGGGGGACAGGGACGCAGCCCCAGCATTTT.

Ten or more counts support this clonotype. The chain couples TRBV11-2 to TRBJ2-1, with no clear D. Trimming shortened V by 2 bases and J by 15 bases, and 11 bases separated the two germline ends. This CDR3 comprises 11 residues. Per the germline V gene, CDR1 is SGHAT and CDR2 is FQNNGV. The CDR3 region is CASSLSKRRFF. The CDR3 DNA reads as TGTGCCAGCAGCTTATCAAAGAGGAGGTTCTTC.

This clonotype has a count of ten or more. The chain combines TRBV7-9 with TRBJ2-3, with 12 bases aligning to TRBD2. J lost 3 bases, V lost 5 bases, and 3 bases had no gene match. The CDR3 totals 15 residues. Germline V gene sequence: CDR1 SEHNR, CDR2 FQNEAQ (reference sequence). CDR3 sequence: CASSPTSGRTDTQYF. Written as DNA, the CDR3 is TGTGCCAGCAGCCCGACTAGCGGGAGAACAGATACGCAGTATTTT.

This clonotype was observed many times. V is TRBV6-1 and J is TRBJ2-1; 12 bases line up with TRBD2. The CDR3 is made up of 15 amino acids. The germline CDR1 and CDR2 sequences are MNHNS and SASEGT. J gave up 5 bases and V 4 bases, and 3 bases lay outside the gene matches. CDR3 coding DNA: TGTGCCAGCAGTGCTAGCGGGAGGGACCACAATGAGCAGTTCTTC. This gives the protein CASSASGRDHNEQFF.

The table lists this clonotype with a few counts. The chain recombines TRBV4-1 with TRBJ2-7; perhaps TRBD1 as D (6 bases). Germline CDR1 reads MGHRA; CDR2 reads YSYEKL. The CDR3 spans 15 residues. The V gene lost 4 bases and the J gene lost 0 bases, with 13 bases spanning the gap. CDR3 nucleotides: TGCGCCAGCAGCCTCGGACAGACTAACTCCTACGAGCAGTACTTC. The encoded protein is CASSLGQTNSYEQYF.

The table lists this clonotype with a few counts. The CDR3 DNA reads as TGTGCCAGTAGTATAGTCCGCTCTGGGGCCAACGTCCTGACTTTC. Amino acid sequence: CASSIVRSGANVLTF. The V call is TRBV19, the J call TRBJ2-6; no clear D. This CDR3 has 15 residues. V was cut by 1 base and J by 0 bases, with 4 bases left in between. CDR1 LNHDA and CDR2 SQIVND come from the germline V gene (reference sequence).

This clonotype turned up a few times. The CDR3 region has the DNA TGTGCCAGCAGCTTTCCGGGACAGGGATCCAAAAACATTCAGTACTTC. Translated: CASSFPGQGSKNIQYF. The chain carries TRBV7-9 and TRBJ2-4; the match to TRBD1 covers 9 bases. The CDR3 is 16 residues long. Germline V CDR1 and CDR2: SEHNR, FQNEAQ (reference sequence). V lost 3 bases to trimming and J lost 2 bases; unmatched junction nucleotides: 5.

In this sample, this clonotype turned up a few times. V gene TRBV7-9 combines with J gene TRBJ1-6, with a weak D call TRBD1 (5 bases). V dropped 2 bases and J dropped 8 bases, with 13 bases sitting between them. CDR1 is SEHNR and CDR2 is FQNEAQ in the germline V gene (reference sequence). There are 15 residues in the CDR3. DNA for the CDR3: TGTGCCAGCAGCTTACCGGATCTGGGGCATTCACCCCTCCACTTT. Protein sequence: CASSLPDLGHSPLHF.

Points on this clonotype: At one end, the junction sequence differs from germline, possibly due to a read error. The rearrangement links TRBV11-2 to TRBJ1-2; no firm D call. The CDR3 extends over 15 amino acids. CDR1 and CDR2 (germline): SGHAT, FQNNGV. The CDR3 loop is CASSLVVTVNYGCTF. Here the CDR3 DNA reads TGTGCCAGCAGCTTAGTGGTCACGGTAAACTATGGCTGCACCTTC.

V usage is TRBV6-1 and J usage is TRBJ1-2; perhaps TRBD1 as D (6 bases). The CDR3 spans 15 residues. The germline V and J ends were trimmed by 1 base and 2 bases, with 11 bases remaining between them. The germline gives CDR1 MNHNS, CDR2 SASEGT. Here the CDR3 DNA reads TGTGCCAGCAGTGAAGGTGTACAGGGAAACTATGGCTACACCTTC. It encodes CASSEGVQGNYGYTF.

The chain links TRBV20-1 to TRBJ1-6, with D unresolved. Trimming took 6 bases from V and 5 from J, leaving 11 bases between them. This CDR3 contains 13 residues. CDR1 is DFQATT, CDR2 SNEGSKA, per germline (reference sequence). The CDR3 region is CSAGLANNSPLHF. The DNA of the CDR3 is TGCAGTGCAGGTCTAGCAAATAATTCACCCCTCCACTTT.